Listed here are 26 T cell receptor beta chains from one sample, sequenced in a study of cytomegalovirus exposure and HLA in healthy donors. Both 60 Vbeta primers and 13 Jbeta primers went into the PCR. The method was immunoSEQ multiplex PCR; TCRdb's version includes in-frame clones alone and lacks a portion of them. Altogether about 160,000 clones are present, around 84% being singletons, with the ten largest covering nearly 6.5%. The sequencing sample was made of PBMCs. The receptors here all came from a man in his fifties in good health and CMV-seropositive.

The genes are TRBV6-5 and TRBJ1-2; D perhaps matches TRBD1 (5 bases). The CDR3 contains 13 residues. The V end was cut by 3 bases, the J end by 7 bases, with 12 bases between. Germline assignment: CDR1 MNHEY and CDR2 SVGAGI. CDR3 nucleotide sequence: TGTGCCAGCAGTTATGGGGCAGTGGGTGGCTACACCTTC. As protein: CASSYGAVGGYTF.

V gene TRBV27 combines with J gene TRBJ2-3; D remains unclear. The CDR3 runs 13 residues. In germline, CDR1 is MNHEY, CDR2 SMNVEV (reference sequence). Trimming removed 6 bases at V and 3 bases at J, with 10 bases between. CDR3 residues: CASRGVRTDTQYF. The CDR3 DNA reads as TGTGCCAGCAGGGGTGTGAGGACAGATACGCAGTATTTT.

The chain has TRBV5-1 and TRBJ2-1, with D maybe TRBD1 (5 bases). V lost 1 base, J lost 2 bases, and 7 bases lay in between. Germline CDR1 is SGHRS and CDR2 is YFSETQ. CDR3 length equals 14 residues. The chain's CDR3 is CASSLRRAYNEQFF. In DNA form, the CDR3 reads TGCGCCAGCAGCTTGCGCAGGGCCTACAATGAGCAGTTCTTC.

The chain combines TRBV5-1 with TRBJ2-2, with D hard to call. Between the trimmed V and J ends, which lost 0 bases and 6 bases, there was a span of 12 bases. Per germline, CDR1 SGHRS and CDR2 YFSETQ. The CDR3 extends over 15 amino acids. In nucleotides, the CDR3 is TGCGCCAGCAGCTTGGACGGGTTCTGGTCCGGGGAGCTGTTTTTT. Translation gives CASSLDGFWSGELFF.

The rearrangement links TRBV6-1 to TRBJ2-7, with 9 bases fitting TRBD2. The CDR3 length is 15 residues. Germline CDR1 reads MNHNS; CDR2 reads SASEGT. The ends lost 7 bases at V and 0 bases at J; junction bases unmatched: 7. This CDR3 is CASKSGGRSSYEQYF. The CDR3 DNA sequence: TGTGCCAGCAAAAGCGGGGGGCGGAGCTCCTACGAGCAGTACTTC.

The gene calls are TRBV6-5 and TRBJ1-5, with 9 bases that match TRBD1. There are 14 residues in the CDR3. Germline values: CDR1 MNHEY, CDR2 SVGAGI. V shed 6 bases and J 6 bases; nucleotides not matched to a gene: 6. CDR3 DNA: TGTGCCAGCAGAGCCGACAGGGGGAGTCAGCCCCAGCATTTT. This translates into CASRADRGSQPQHF.

The chain uses TRBV6-1 and TRBJ2-5; the D gene is possibly TRBD2 (7 bases). CDR1 and CDR2 (germline): MNHNS, SASEGT. V was cut by 10 bases and J by 9 bases, with 24 bases left in between. This CDR3 spans 14 amino acids. CDR3 loop: CATPGAGELGPQYF. In nucleotides, the CDR3 is TGTGCCACCCCGGGGGCGGGAGAGCTCGGTCCCCAGTACTTC.

The V and J genes are TRBV19 and TRBJ1-5; TRBD1 might be the D (6 bases). Germline lookup yields CDR1 LNHDA and CDR2 SQIVND (reference sequence). There are 14 residues in the CDR3. Trimming removed 10 bases from V and 7 bases from J, with 20 bases in between. For the CDR3, the DNA is TGTGCCACTCGAAGGCGGGGGGCAGAGCAGCCCCAGCATTTT. Its translation: CATRRRGAEQPQHF.

In this sample, this clone turned up once. CDR3 sequence (DNA): TGTGCCAGCTCACCATCCAGGGACAGCTATGGCTACACCTTC. Translated, it gives CASSPSRDSYGYTF. The rearrangement uses TRBV18 and TRBJ1-2; 7 nucleotides align to TRBD1. After removal of 2 bases from V and 4 bases from J, the junction contained 4 bases not matched to a gene. Germline CDR1 is KGHSH and CDR2 is LQKENI. There are 14 residues in the CDR3. The whole variable domain, filled in from reference TRBV18 and TRBJ1-2, reads NAGVMQNPRHLVRRRGQEARLRCSPMKGHSHVYWYRQLPEEGLKFMVYLQKENIIDESGMPKERFSAEFPKEGPSILRIQQVVRGDSAAYFCASSPSRDSYGYTFGSGTRLTVV.

The V gene is TRBV7-9, the J gene TRBJ2-2, with D possibly matching TRBD2 (6 bases). The germline gives CDR1 SEHNR, CDR2 FQNEAQ (reference sequence). The CDR3 is 16 amino acids. Trimming took off 2 bases at V and 1 base at J, with 11 bases between the two ends. In nucleotides, the CDR3 is TGTGCCAGCAGCTTATTCGAAGCGGGGAACACCGGGGAGCTGTTTTTT. This sequence encodes CASSLFEAGNTGELFF.

J is TRBJ2-2 and V is TRBV7-6; 12 nucleotides match TRBD2. This CDR3 has 17 amino acids. Trimming took 4 bases from V and 1 from J; bases not matched to a gene: 4. Germline V gene sequence: CDR1 SGHVS, CDR2 FNYEAQ. The CDR3 nucleotides read TGTGCCAGCAGCTCGCTAGCGGGGGGGATGAACACCGGGGAGCTGTTTTTT. Amino acid sequence: CASSSLAGGMNTGELFF.

This clone has just a few counts. The chain is built from TRBV15 and TRBJ1-2, with D tentatively TRBD1 (6 bases). Trimming cost V 0 bases and J 4 bases, with 6 bases left between them. CDR1 is LNHNV, CDR2 YYDKDF, per germline (reference sequence). The CDR3 extends over 13 amino acids. For the CDR3, the DNA is TGTGCCACCAGCAGAGAGGACAGCTATGGCTACACCTTC. It is translated as CATSREDSYGYTF.

In its sample, this clone was seen once. This chain joins TRBV19 and TRBJ2-7; the match to TRBD1 covers 9 bases. CDR3 length: 15 residues. Germline values: CDR1 LNHDA, CDR2 SQIVND (reference sequence). J lost 3 bases, V lost 5 bases, and 8 bases had no gene match. CDR3 nucleotide sequence: TGTGCCAGTAGTTTTACGGACAGGGGAGGCTACGAGCAGTACTTC. The encoded protein is CASSFTDRGGYEQYF.

CDR3 nucleotides: TGTGCCAGTAAACCGGGACAGGTGACTAATCAGCCCCAGCATTTT. Its protein is CASKPGQVTNQPQHF. The rearrangement uses TRBV19 and TRBJ1-5; 8 bases are shared with TRBD1. Germline CDR1 LNHDA, CDR2 SQIVND (reference sequence). V trimming: 7 bases; J trimming: 4 bases; junction bases outside the gene matches: 9. This CDR3 is 15 amino acids long.

The V and J genes are TRBV5-6 and TRBJ2-7; tentative D call: TRBD2 (5 bases). The germline V gene encodes CDR1 SGHDT and CDR2 YYEEEE. CDR3 length equals 13 residues. With 2 bases removed from V and 4 bases from J, the gap between germline ends came to 10 bases. The CDR3 here is CASSLTGNYEQYF. Written as DNA, the CDR3 is TGTGCCAGCAGCTTAACCGGGAATTACGAGCAGTACTTC.

The chain joins TRBV11-3 to TRBJ2-3, with 11 bases identical to TRBD2. The germline V gene encodes CDR1 SGHNT and CDR2 YENEEA. V lost 5 bases, J lost 5 bases, and 9 bases stayed unmatched. The CDR3 loop spans 16 amino acids. This chain's CDR3 is CASSQLAGGPGDTQYF. CDR3 bases: TGTGCCAGCAGCCAATTAGCGGGAGGGCCGGGAGATACGCAGTATTTT. The full variable domain, rest sourced from reference TRBV11-3 and TRBJ2-3, is EAGVVQSPRYKIIEKKQPVAFWCNPISGHNTLYWYLQNLGQGPELLIRYENEEAVDDSQLPKDRFSAERLKGVDSTLKIQPAELGDSAVYLCASSQLAGGPGDTQYFGPGTRLTVL.

This clone was counted a single time. The chain is built from TRBV7-6 and TRBJ2-5, with D perhaps TRBD2 (5 bases). The CDR3 totals 11 residues. Trimming shortened V by 6 bases and J by 9 bases, and 11 bases separated the two germline ends. Germline values: CDR1 SGHVS, CDR2 FNYEAQ. The CDR3 region is CASSHEEAQYF. In nucleotides, the CDR3 is TGTGCCAGCAGTCACGAGGAGGCCCAGTACTTC.

The chain uses TRBV5-1 and TRBJ2-5; 7 bases line up with TRBD1. J gave up 5 bases and V 4 bases, and 11 bases lay outside the gene matches. The length of the CDR3 is 15 residues. Per germline, CDR1 SGHRS and CDR2 YFSETQ. The CDR3 region has the DNA TGCGCCAGCAGCCCCCGACAGGGAAAAGGGGAGACCCAGTACTTC. It yields the protein CASSPRQGKGETQYF.

The genes are TRBV6-1 and TRBJ1-1; 8 bases match TRBD1. CDR3 size: 14 residues. Germline CDR1 is MNHNS and CDR2 is SASEGT. The V gene end was trimmed by 7 bases and the J gene end by 5 bases; junction bases not matched to a gene: 9. The CDR3 bases are TGTGCCAGCACCATTGACAGGGGAGGGACTGAAGCTTTCTTT. It yields the protein CASTIDRGGTEAFF.

The rearrangement uses TRBV10-3 and TRBJ2-5; 15 bases are shared with TRBD2. The CDR3 covers 15 residues. The junction had 2 bases not matched to a gene; V was cut back by 4 bases and J by 5 bases. Germline V gives CDR1 ENHRY, CDR2 SYGVKD. The CDR3 loop is CAISAGTSGGETQYF. For the CDR3, the DNA is TGTGCCATCAGTGCAGGGACTAGCGGGGGGGAGACCCAGTACTTC.

The chain joins TRBV5-4 to TRBJ1-5; a possible D gene is TRBD1 (6 bases). Germline V gives CDR1 SGHNT, CDR2 YYREEE (reference sequence). The CDR3 extends over 17 amino acids. V shed 0 bases and J shed 3 bases, with 16 bases lying between them. The CDR3 region is CASSLGPLTGSNQPQHF. CDR3 coding DNA: TGTGCCAGCAGCTTGGGCCCTCTTACAGGGTCCAATCAGCCCCAGCATTTT.

For this clone: One end of the junction does not line up with germline, which may come from a read error. V gene TRBV7-2 combines with J gene TRBJ1-5; 7 bases fit TRBD1. In germline, CDR1 is SGHTA, CDR2 FQGNSA. This CDR3 region has 15 residues. CDR3 sequence: CDSSLVAGGIQPQHF. The CDR3 DNA follows: TGTGACAGCAGCTTAGTCGCAGGGGGAATTCAGCCCCAGCATTTT.

This chain uses TRBV6-5 with TRBJ1-2, with D perhaps matching TRBD1 (5 bases). Trimming took off 5 bases at V and 7 bases at J, with 17 bases between the two ends. Germline V lookup: CDR1 MNHEY, CDR2 SVGAGI. The CDR3 is made up of 14 amino acids. The CDR3 region has the DNA TGTGCCAGCAGTAAGGGGCAGGTGATATCTGGCTACACCTTC. This encodes CASSKGQVISGYTF.

J is TRBJ1-1 and V is TRBV19, with D tentatively TRBD1 (5 bases). V lost 5 bases and J 4 bases, leaving 17 bases between the germline ends. This CDR3 is built from 15 residues. CDR1 LNHDA and CDR2 SQIVND come from the germline V gene (reference sequence). In DNA form, the CDR3 reads TGTGCCAGTAGTCGCGTCGGGGGAAGGAGCACTGAAGCTTTCTTT. Residues: CASSRVGGRSTEAFF. Based on the CDR3 plus reference TRBV19 and TRBJ1-1, the full variable domain is DGGITQSPKYLFRKEGQNVTLSCEQNLNHDAMYWYRQDPGQGLRLIYYSQIVNDFQKGDIAEGYSVSREKKESFPLTVTSAQKNPTAFYLCASSRVGGRSTEAFFGQGTRLTVV.

The rearrangement links TRBV30 to TRBJ1-1, with a possible D match to TRBD1 (5 bases). The CDR3 length is 13 residues. In germline, CDR1 is GTSNPN, CDR2 SVGIG (reference sequence). V was pared by 4 bases and J by 2 bases, with 11 bases between. The DNA of the CDR3 is TGTGCCTGGACAATAGGGGTAAACACTGAAGCTTTCTTT. Its protein product is CAWTIGVNTEAFF. Drawing the rest from reference TRBV30 and TRBJ1-1, the complete variable domain is SQTIHQWPATLVQPVGSPLSLECTVEGTSNPNLYWYRQAAGRGLQLLFYSVGIGQISSEVPQNLSASRPQDRQFILSSKKLLLSDSGFYLCAWTIGVNTEAFFGQGTRLTVV.

This chain connects TRBV6-5 to TRBJ2-4, with D possibly TRBD1 on 5 matching bases. V gave up 8 bases and J gave up 6 bases, with 11 bases separating them. Germline CDR1 MNHEY, CDR2 SVGAGI. The CDR3 has 12 amino acids. Written as DNA, the CDR3 is TGTGCCAGCCTCGACAGCACAAACATTCAGTACTTC. This gives the protein CASLDSTNIQYF.